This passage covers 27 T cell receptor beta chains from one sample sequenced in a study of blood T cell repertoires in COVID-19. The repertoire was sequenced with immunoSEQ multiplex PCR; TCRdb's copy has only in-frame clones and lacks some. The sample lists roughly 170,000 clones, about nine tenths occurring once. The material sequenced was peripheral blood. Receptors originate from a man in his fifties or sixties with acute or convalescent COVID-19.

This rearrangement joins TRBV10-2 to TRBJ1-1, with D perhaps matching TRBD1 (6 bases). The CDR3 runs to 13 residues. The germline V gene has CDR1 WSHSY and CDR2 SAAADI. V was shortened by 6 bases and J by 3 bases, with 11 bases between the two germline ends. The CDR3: CASRDSSHTEAFF. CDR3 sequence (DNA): TGCGCCAGCAGGGACAGCTCGCACACTGAAGCTTTCTTT.

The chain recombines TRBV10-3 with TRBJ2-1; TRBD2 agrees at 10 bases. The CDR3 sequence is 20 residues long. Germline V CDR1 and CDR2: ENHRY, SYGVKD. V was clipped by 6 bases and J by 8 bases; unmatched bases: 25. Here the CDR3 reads CAIRNRPTRLAGDSTDEQFF. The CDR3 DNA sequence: TGTGCCATCAGAAATAGGCCAACACGACTAGCGGGCGACAGTACCGATGAGCAGTTCTTC.

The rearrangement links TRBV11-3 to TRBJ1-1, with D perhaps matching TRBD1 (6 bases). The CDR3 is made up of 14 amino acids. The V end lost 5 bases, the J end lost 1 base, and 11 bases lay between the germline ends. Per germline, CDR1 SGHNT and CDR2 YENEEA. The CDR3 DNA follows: TGTGCCAGCAGCCATGGGGGCCAGAACACTGAAGCTTTCTTT. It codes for CASSHGGQNTEAFF.

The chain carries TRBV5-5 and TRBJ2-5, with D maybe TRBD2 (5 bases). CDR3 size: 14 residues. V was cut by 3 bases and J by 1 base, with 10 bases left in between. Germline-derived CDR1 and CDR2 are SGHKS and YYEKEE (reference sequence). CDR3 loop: CASSSGLVQETQYF. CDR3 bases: TGTGCCAGCAGCTCTGGACTGGTCCAAGAGACCCAGTACTTC. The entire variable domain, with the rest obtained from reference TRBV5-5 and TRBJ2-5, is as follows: DAGVTQSPTHLIKTRGQQVTLRCSPISGHKSVSWYQQVLGQGPQFIFQYYEKEERGRGNFPDRFSARQFPNYSSELNVNALLLGDSALYLCASSSGLVQETQYFGPGTRLLVL.

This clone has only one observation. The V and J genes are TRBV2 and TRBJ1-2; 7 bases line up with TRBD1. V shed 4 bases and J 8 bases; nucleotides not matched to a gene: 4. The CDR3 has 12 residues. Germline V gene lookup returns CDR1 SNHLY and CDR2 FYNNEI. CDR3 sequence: CASSGTRGGYTF. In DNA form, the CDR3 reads TGTGCCAGCAGTGGGACCAGGGGGGGCTACACCTTC.

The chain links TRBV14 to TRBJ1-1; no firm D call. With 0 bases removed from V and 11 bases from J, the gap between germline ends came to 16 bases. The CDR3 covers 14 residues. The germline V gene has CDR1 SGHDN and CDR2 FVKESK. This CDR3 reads CASSQEAHSSLAFF. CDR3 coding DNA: TGTGCCAGCAGCCAAGAAGCACACAGCTCCTTGGCTTTCTTT.

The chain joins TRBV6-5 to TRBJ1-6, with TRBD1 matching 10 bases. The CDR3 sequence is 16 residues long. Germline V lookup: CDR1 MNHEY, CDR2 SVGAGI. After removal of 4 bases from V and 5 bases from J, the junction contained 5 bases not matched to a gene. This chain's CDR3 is CASSSGTGVNNSPLHF. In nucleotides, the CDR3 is TGTGCCAGCAGTTCCGGGACAGGGGTGAATAATTCACCCCTCCACTTT.

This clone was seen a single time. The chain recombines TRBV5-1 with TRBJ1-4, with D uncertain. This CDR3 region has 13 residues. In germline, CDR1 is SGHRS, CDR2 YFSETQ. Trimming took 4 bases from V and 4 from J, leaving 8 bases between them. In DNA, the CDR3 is TGCGCCAGCAGCGTCAGGCGTAATGAAAAACTGTTTTTT. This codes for CASSVRRNEKLFF.

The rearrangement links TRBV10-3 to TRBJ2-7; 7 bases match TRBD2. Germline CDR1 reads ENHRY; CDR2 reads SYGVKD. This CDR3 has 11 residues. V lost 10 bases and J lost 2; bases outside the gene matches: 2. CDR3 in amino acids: CATRGAYEQYF. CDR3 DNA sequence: TGTGCCACCCGGGGGGCCTACGAGCAGTACTTC.

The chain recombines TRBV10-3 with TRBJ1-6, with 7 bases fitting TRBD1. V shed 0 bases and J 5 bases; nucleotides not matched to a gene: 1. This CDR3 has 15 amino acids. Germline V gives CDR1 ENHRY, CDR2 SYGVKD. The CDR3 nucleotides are TGTGCCATCAGTGAGTCTCAGGGGGATAATTCACCCCTCCACTTT. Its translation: CAISESQGDNSPLHF.

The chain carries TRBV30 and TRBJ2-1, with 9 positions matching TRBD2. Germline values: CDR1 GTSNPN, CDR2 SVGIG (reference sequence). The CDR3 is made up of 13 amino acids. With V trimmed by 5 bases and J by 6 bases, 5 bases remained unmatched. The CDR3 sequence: CAWAGGPINEQFF. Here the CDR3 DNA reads TGTGCCTGGGCGGGGGGGCCCATCAATGAGCAGTTCTTC.

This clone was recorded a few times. CDR3 sequence: CASSHRGPAGNTIYF. In DNA form, the CDR3 reads TGTGCCAGCAGCCACAGGGGTCCGGCGGGAAACACCATATATTTT. This chain uses TRBV27 with TRBJ1-3; 7 positions agree with TRBD1. CDR3 length: 15 amino acids. Germline assignment: CDR1 MNHEY and CDR2 SMNVEV (reference sequence). The ends lost 6 bases at V and 4 bases at J; junction bases unmatched: 9.

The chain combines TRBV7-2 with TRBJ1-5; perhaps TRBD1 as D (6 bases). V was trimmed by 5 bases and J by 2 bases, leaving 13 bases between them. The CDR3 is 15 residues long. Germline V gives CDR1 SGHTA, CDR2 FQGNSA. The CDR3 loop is CASSPGVFGNQPQHF. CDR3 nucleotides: TGTGCCAGCAGCCCAGGGGTTTTCGGCAATCAGCCCCAGCATTTT. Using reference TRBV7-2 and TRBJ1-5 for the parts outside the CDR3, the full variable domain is GAGVSQSPSNKVTEKGKDVELRCDPISGHTALYWYRQSLGQGLEFLIYFQGNSAPDKSGLPSDRFSAERTGGSVSTLTIQRTQQEDSAVYLCASSPGVFGNQPQHFGDGTRLSIL.

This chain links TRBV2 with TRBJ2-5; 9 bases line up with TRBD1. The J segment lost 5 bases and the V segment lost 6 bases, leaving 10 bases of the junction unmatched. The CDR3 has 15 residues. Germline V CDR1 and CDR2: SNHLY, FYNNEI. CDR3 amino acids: CASSHRDRVGETQYF. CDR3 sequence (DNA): TGTGCCAGCAGCCACCGGGACAGGGTGGGGGAGACCCAGTACTTC.

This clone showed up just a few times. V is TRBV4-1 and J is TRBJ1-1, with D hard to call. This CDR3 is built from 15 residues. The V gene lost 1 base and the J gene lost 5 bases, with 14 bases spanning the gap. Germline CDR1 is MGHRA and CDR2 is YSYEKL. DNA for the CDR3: TGCGCCAGCAGCCAAGGTTCGGTTGGGGAGACTGAAGCTTTCTTT. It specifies CASSQGSVGETEAFF.

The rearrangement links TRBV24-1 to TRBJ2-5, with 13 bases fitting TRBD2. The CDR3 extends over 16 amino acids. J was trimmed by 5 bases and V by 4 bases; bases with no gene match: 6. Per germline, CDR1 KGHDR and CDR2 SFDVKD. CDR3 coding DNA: TGTGCCACCAGTGACCCGACTAGCGGGAGGATCGAGACCCAGTACTTC. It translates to CATSDPTSGRIETQYF.

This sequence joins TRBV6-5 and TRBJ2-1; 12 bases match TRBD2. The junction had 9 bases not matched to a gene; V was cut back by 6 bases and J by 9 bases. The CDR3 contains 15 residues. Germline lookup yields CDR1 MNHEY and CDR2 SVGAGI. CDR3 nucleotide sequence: TGTGCCAGCAGCGAGGGACTAGCGGGTATCAGTGAGCAGTTCTTC. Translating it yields CASSEGLAGISEQFF.

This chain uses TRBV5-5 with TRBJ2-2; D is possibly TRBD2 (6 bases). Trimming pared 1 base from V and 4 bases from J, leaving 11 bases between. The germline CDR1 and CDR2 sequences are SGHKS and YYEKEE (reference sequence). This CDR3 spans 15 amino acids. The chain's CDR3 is CASSLREASTGELFF. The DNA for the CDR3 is TGTGCCAGCAGCTTGAGGGAGGCAAGCACCGGGGAGCTGTTTTTT.

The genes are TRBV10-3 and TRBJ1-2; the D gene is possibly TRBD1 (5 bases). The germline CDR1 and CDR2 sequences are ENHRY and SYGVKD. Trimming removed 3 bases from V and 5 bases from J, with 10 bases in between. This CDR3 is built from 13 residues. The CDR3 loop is CAISERQGYGYTF. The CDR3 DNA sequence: TGTGCCATCAGTGAAAGGCAGGGATATGGCTACACCTTC.

The CDR3 nucleotides read TGTGCCAGTAGTATTGGACAGCTAGAAGCTTTCTTT. This translates into CASSIGQLEAFF. The rearrangement uses TRBV19 and TRBJ1-1; a possible D gene is TRBD1 (6 bases). V dropped 3 bases and J dropped 8 bases, with 10 bases sitting between them. Germline V gene data show CDR1 as LNHDA and CDR2 as SQIVND (reference sequence). The length of the CDR3 is 12 residues.

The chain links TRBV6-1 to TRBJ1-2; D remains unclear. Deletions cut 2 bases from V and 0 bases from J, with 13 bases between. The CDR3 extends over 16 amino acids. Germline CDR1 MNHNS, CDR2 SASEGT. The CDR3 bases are TGTGCCAGCAGTGAACTCTACCGGGAAGCTAACTATGGCTACACCTTC. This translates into CASSELYREANYGYTF.

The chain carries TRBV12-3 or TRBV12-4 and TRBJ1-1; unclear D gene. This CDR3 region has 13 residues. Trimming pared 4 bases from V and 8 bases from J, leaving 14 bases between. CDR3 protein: CASSSPDFSEAFF. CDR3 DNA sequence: TGTGCCAGCAGTTCCCCGGACTTTTCCGAAGCTTTCTTT.

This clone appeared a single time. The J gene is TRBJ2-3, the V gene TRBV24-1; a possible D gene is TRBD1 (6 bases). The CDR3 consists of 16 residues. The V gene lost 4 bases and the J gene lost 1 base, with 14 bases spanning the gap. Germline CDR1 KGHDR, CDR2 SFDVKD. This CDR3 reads CATSDHTGLGTDTQYF. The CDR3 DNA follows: TGTGCCACCAGTGACCACACAGGGCTTGGCACAGATACGCAGTATTTT.

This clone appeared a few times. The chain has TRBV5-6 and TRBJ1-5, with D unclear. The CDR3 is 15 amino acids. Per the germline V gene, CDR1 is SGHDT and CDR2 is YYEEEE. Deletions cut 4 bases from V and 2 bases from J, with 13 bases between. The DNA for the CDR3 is TGTGCCAGCAGCCCTGGTCGGTTAGGCAATCAGCCCCAGCATTTT. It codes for CASSPGRLGNQPQHF.

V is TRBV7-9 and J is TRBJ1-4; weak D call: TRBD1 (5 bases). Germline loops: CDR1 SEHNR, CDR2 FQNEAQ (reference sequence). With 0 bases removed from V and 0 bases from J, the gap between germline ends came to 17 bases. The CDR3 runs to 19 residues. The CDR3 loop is CASSLALRGRPATNEKLFF. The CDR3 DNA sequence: TGTGCCAGCAGCTTAGCGCTAAGGGGCAGGCCGGCAACTAATGAAAAACTGTTTTTT.

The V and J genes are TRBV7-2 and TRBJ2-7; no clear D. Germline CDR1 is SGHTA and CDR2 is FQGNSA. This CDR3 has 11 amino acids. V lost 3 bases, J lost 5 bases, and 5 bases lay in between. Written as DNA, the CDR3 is TGTGCCAGCAGCTTTAAGCACGAGCAGTACTTC. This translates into CASSFKHEQYF.

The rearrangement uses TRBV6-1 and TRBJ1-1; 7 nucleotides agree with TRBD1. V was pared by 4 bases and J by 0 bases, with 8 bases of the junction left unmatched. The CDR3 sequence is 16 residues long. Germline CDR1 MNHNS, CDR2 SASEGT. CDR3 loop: CASSGPNRGMNTEAFF. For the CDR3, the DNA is TGTGCCAGCAGTGGTCCTAACAGGGGAATGAACACTGAAGCTTTCTTT.